These 9 T cell receptor beta chains came from one sample sequenced in a study of T cells in Graves' hyperthyroidism and ophthalmopathy. It was RNA transcripts that yielded the amplified TCR beta CDR3 regions. The TCR CDR3 was amplified in a first-round RT-PCR using the HTBI primer set. TCRdb fed the multiplex PCR reads into MiXCR, producing one record per CDR3 protein. This sample has around 610,000 distinct CDR3 sequences; approximately 14% occur once, and the top ten carry around 4%. Sample: blood. The receptors here all came from a middle-aged woman with Graves' ophthalmopathy.

This clonotype was recorded at least ten times. CDR3 in DNA: TGTGCCAGCAGTGATTCGGGGTCCAACACCGGGGAGCTGTTTTTT. It translates to CASSDSGSNTGELFF. The chain uses TRBV12-3 or TRBV12-4 and TRBJ2-2; perhaps TRBD2 as D (5 bases). The CDR3 runs to 15 residues. Between the trimmed V and J ends, which lost 5 bases and 2 bases, there was a span of 12 bases.

The genes are TRBV7-2 and TRBJ1-1; D perhaps matches TRBD1 (5 bases). The CDR3 is 13 amino acids. The V and J ends lost 2 bases and 11 bases respectively, with 15 bases between them. Germline values: CDR1 SGHTA, CDR2 FQGNSA. CDR3 in DNA: TGTGCCAGCAGCTTAAAGGCCACGGGGGGGGCTTTCTTT. It specifies CASSLKATGGAFF.

This clonotype was counted at least ten times. The chain couples TRBV6-2 or TRBV6-3 to TRBJ2-2, with D perhaps matching TRBD1 (5 bases). This CDR3 contains 13 residues. V was pared by 7 bases and J by 6 bases, with 12 bases between. The germline CDR1 and CDR2 sequences are MNHEY and SVGEGT. CDR3 sequence: CASNGRAPGELFF. In DNA, the CDR3 is TGTGCCAGCAACGGCAGGGCTCCCGGGGAGCTGTTTTTT.

In its sample, this clonotype was seen a few times. The rearrangement uses TRBV6-1 and TRBJ2-5, with 11 positions matching TRBD1. Losses at the gene ends were 3 bases for V and 4 bases for J; bases not matched to a gene: 1. CDR3 length: 14 amino acids. The germline V gene has CDR1 MNHNS and CDR2 SASEGT. CDR3 in DNA: TGTGCCAGCAGTGAGGACAGGGGGCTAGAGACCCAGTACTTC. It codes for CASSEDRGLETQYF.

This clonotype was detected ten times or more. This chain's CDR3 is CSALVITGYGYTF. The CDR3 coding sequence is TGCAGTGCACTGGTCATTACGGGATATGGCTACACCTTC. The chain couples TRBV20-1 to TRBJ1-2; the D is unclear. The CDR3 sequence is 13 residues long. V was clipped by 6 bases and J by 5 bases, with 16 bases between them. CDR1 is DFQATT and CDR2 is SNEGSKA in the germline V gene (reference sequence).

This clonotype was counted ten times or more. CDR3 amino acids: CASSVRQALVAKNIQYF. CDR3 in DNA: TGTGCCAGCAGTGTTCGACAGGCCCTGGTGGCCAAAAACATTCAGTACTTC. This chain joins TRBV12-3 or TRBV12-4 and TRBJ2-4; tentative D call: TRBD1 (6 bases). Trimming stripped 5 bases from V and 1 base from J, with 18 bases between. This CDR3 has 17 amino acids.

This clonotype was found many times. V and J are TRBV28 and TRBJ1-1; no reliable D call. The germline V and J ends were trimmed by 4 bases and 2 bases, with 14 bases remaining between them. There are 15 residues in the CDR3. Germline V gives CDR1 MDHEN, CDR2 SYDVKM. The CDR3 reads CASSSLAESNTEAFF. The CDR3 DNA follows: TGTGCCAGCAGTTCTCTTGCGGAGTCCAACACTGAAGCTTTCTTT.

This clonotype was found many times. This chain links TRBV10-3 with TRBJ2-7, with 10 bases matching TRBD2. CDR1 is ENHRY and CDR2 is SYGVKD in the germline V gene. V dropped 10 bases and J dropped 4; count of bases not matched to a gene: 13. The CDR3 is 15 amino acids. The CDR3 protein is CATSLGASGRYEQYF. Here the CDR3 DNA reads TGTGCCACCTCCCTTGGGGCTAGCGGGAGATACGAGCAGTACTTC.

This clonotype was observed many times. The chain has TRBV20-1 and TRBJ2-7, with TRBD1 matching over 8 bases. CDR1 and CDR2 (germline): DFQATT, SNEGSKA (reference sequence). This CDR3 has 14 amino acids. V was clipped by 6 bases and J by 1 base; unmatched bases: 8. This CDR3 reads CSAYWTGHSYEQYF. As DNA, the CDR3 is TGCAGTGCCTATTGGACAGGGCATTCCTACGAGCAGTACTTC.